A selection of T cell receptor beta chains follows, all from one sample in a study of tumor and adjacent non-tumor tissue in lung cancer. TCRdb redid the calling of the multiplex PCR reads with MiXCR, one entry per CDR3 protein. The data contain approximately 66,000 distinct CDR3 sequences, about 61% of them singletons. The sample comprised distant non-tumor lung tissue. These receptors all stem from a man between 70 and 80 years old with non-small cell lung cancer. The conserved cysteine and the conserved F or W are not part of the CDR3 here. The D gene is left open where the match is weak.

TRBV20-1	TRBJ1-2	TRBD1	SAREGGTGYGYT
TRBV6-5	TRBJ2-3	TRBD1	VSSSLQGATDTQY
TRBV29-1	TRBJ1-4	NA	SVTSRSGLLLAELF
TRBV6-1	TRBJ2-3	NA	ASKGGVETDTQY
TRBV4-2	TRBJ2-7	NA	ASSQESPGRPSFYEQY
TRBV6-5	TRBJ2-2	NA	ASSQPESRSIAGELF
TRBV20-1	TRBJ2-1	TRBD2	SAREFNRGGNEQF
TRBV7-8	TRBJ2-1	NA	ASSMGARNEQF
TRBV5-4	TRBJ2-2	NA	ASSLYSMAGELS
TRBV11-2	TRBJ2-5	NA	ASGRNQQETQC
TRBV4-2	TRBJ2-2	TRBD2	ADSHPAVGTSGTGELF
TRBV7-9	TRBJ2-5	NA	ASSLIEGLEY
TRBV20-1	TRBJ2-1	TRBD2	SVRDFGSGGSYNEQF
TRBV20-1	TRBJ2-7	NA	SAGRAGRWVAYEQY
TRBV5-4	TRBJ2-5	NA	ASSLDQGHQETQY
TRBV20-1	TRBJ2-7	TRBD2	SASRTSGGAGEQY
TRBV13	TRBJ1-6	NA	ASSLGVGRINSPLH
TRBV6-6	TRBJ2-7	NA	ASKPPRIGANEQY
TRBV5-5	TRBJ1-2	NA	ASSLFPTADYDYT
TRBV5-1	TRBJ2-7	NA	ASSGGGQNSYEQY
TRBV20-1	TRBJ1-6	TRBD1	SARDARDSRVDSPLH
TRBV5-6	TRBJ2-4	NA	ASSSQRKNIQY
TRBV10-2	TRBJ2-2	NA	AGVSTGELF
TRBV5-5	TRBJ2-7	NA	VSGSPLGYEQY
TRBV6-6	TRBJ1-6	NA	VSSSHSPLD
TRBV4-1	TRBJ2-7	NA	VSSQDPRQGDYEQY
TRBV6-5	TRBJ1-2	NA	ASTRAGSGDGYT
TRBV2	TRBJ2-1	NA	ASRYYNEQF
TRBV24-1	TRBJ2-1	TRBD2	ATSRDAGDVVEQF
TRBV10-3	TRBJ2-7	NA	TISAPTEGKNEQY
TRBV29-1	TRBJ2-7	NA	SVTVSYEQY
TRBV11-2	TRBJ2-3	NA	ASSSWTPADTQY
TRBV11-2	TRBJ1-1	NA	ASSLGGCRSGTENTEAL
TRBV11-2	TRBJ2-5	TRBD2	ASCSWEGHETQY
TRBV29-1	TRBJ1-1	NA	SVRAGPNTGAF
TRBV18	TRBJ2-6	NA	AGSPDPAGANVLT
TRBV7-2	TRBJ2-2	TRBD2	ASSSGRGTDTGELF
TRBV5-5	TRBJ2-7	TRBD2	VSSTRGGRGYEQY
TRBV29-1	TRBJ2-7	TRBD1	SVRSQGASYVQY
TRBV10-3	TRBJ2-1	TRBD2	ASQRLADSYNEQF
TRBV6-2/TRBV6-3	TRBJ2-1	TRBD2	ARSYDRGGPYNERF
TRBV11-2	TRBJ2-7	TRBD1	ASSLGTGAKSYEQY
TRBV5-1	TRBJ2-6	TRBD1	ASSAGQDSSGANVLT
TRBV5-5	TRBJ2-2	NA	TSSLARDIYTGELF
TRBV5-1	TRBJ2-5	NA	ASLGYGQSETQY
TRBV11-2	TRBJ2-1	NA	ASSLVGSGYGQF
TRBV28	TRBJ1-4	NA	AAKPRGLTNEKLF
TRBV11-2	TRBJ2-1	NA	SSSFWTASYNEQF
TRBV20-1	TRBJ1-5	NA	SARDPPQPQH